Following are 20 T cell receptor beta chains from one sample sequenced in a study of blood T cell repertoires in COVID-19. Profiled with immunoSEQ multiplex PCR; TCRdb holds only in-frame clones, not every one. The sample lists about 77,000 clones, roughly nine tenths occurring once. Sequencing was performed on peripheral blood. All receptors derive from a woman older than 75 with active or convalescent COVID-19.

The sample holds a few counts of this clone. The rearrangement uses TRBV11-3 and TRBJ2-3; 14 nucleotides align to TRBD2. The germline V gene encodes CDR1 SGHNT and CDR2 YENEEA. This CDR3 has 16 residues. V dropped 5 bases and J dropped 5; count of bases not matched to a gene: 6. This CDR3 reads CASSRRTSGGIDTQYF. The CDR3 DNA reads as TGTGCCAGCAGCCGCCGGACTAGCGGGGGGATAGATACGCAGTATTTT.

The chain couples TRBV5-4 to TRBJ2-5; 8 bases match TRBD2. Germline-derived CDR1 and CDR2 are SGHNT and YYREEE (reference sequence). V trimming: 5 bases; J trimming: 4 bases; junction bases outside the gene matches: 4. This CDR3 has 13 residues. CDR3 loop: CASSKSGRETQYF. The CDR3 DNA is TGTGCCAGCAGTAAAAGCGGGAGAGAGACCCAGTACTTC.

This clone was seen just once. The chain recombines TRBV28 with TRBJ1-4, with a weak D call TRBD1 (6 bases). Germline V CDR1 and CDR2: MDHEN, SYDVKM. There are 15 residues in the CDR3. Trimming removed 7 bases from V and 8 bases from J, with 20 bases in between. CDR3 loop: CASTGDTGPREKLFF. The CDR3 nucleotides are TGTGCCAGCACCGGCGATACAGGGCCCCGGGAAAAACTGTTTTTT.

The CDR3 sequence is CASSQVQGREKLFF. For the CDR3, the DNA is TGCGCCAGCAGCCAAGTCCAGGGAAGGGAAAAACTGTTTTTT. The chain is built from TRBV4-1 and TRBJ1-4, with D perhaps matching TRBD1 (5 bases). The CDR3 extends over 14 amino acids. CDR1 is MGHRA and CDR2 is YSYEKL in the germline V gene. The germline V and J ends were trimmed by 1 base and 8 bases, with 11 bases remaining between them.

CDR3 sequence reads: CASSFERTSGNNEQFF. As DNA, the CDR3 is TGCGCCAGCAGCTTCGAGAGGACTAGCGGCAACAATGAGCAGTTCTTC. V and J are TRBV5-1 and TRBJ2-1; 10 bases align to TRBD2. The CDR3 is 16 residues long. V lost 2 bases to trimming and J lost 5 bases; unmatched junction nucleotides: 7. Germline CDR1 reads SGHRS; CDR2 reads YFSETQ.

V is TRBV4-1 and J is TRBJ2-3, with 9 bases that match TRBD1. J gave up 4 bases and V 0 bases, and 8 bases lay outside the gene matches. The CDR3 covers 17 residues. Germline assignment: CDR1 MGHRA and CDR2 YSYEKL. The CDR3 is CASSQDIGTGWADTQYF. The CDR3 region has the DNA TGCGCCAGCAGCCAAGACATCGGGACAGGGTGGGCAGATACGCAGTATTTT.

The chain has TRBV2 and TRBJ2-3; D is uncertain. The V gene lost 7 bases and the J gene lost 4 bases, with 15 bases spanning the gap. CDR1 is SNHLY, CDR2 FYNNEI, per germline. The CDR3 loop spans 14 amino acids. In nucleotides, the CDR3 is TGTGCCAGCATCTCAAGCTACACAGCAGATACGCAGTATTTT. Translated: CASISSYTADTQYF.

V usage is TRBV2 and J usage is TRBJ2-2, with a weak D call TRBD1 (6 bases). V lost 6 bases to trimming and J lost 1 base, with 9 bases between them. Germline CDR1 SNHLY, CDR2 FYNNEI. There are 14 residues in the CDR3. The CDR3 bases are TGTGCCAGCAGGGGGACACGGAACACCGGGGAGCTGTTTTTT. It specifies CASRGTRNTGELFF.

The V gene is TRBV5-1, the J gene TRBJ2-5, with 11 bases lining up with TRBD1. Per germline, CDR1 SGHRS and CDR2 YFSETQ. The CDR3 extends over 20 amino acids. The J segment lost 2 bases and the V segment lost 0 bases, leaving 15 bases of the junction unmatched. CDR3 DNA: TGCGCCAGCAGCTTGGGGGACAGGGGGATCCCGGGGATCTTTCAAGAGACCCAGTACTTC. Encoded protein: CASSLGDRGIPGIFQETQYF.

The chain couples TRBV14 to TRBJ2-7; 7 bases match TRBD1. Germline V CDR1 and CDR2: SGHDN, FVKESK. Trimming removed 6 bases from V and 4 bases from J; junction bases left unmatched: 6. This CDR3 is built from 13 residues. The CDR3 DNA reads TGTGCCAGCAGAACCCGGGACAGATACGAGCAGTACTTC. It encodes CASRTRDRYEQYF.

The chain carries TRBV5-4 and TRBJ1-1; possibly TRBD1 for D (5 bases). Trimming pared 3 bases from V and 4 bases from J, leaving 16 bases between. CDR1 is SGHNT, CDR2 YYREEE, per germline (reference sequence). This CDR3 has 15 amino acids. The CDR3 loop reads CASSSLPRGSTEAFF. In nucleotides, the CDR3 is TGTGCCAGCAGCTCCTTACCTCGGGGGAGCACTGAAGCTTTCTTT.

The chain is built from TRBV12-3 or TRBV12-4 and TRBJ1-6, with TRBD1 identical over 8 bases. This CDR3 region has 13 residues. J lost 10 bases, V lost 8 bases, and 7 bases had no gene match. CDR3 nucleotide sequence: TGTGCCAGCCGAGGCAGGGGGCGATCACCCCTCCACTTT. Its translation is CASRGRGRSPLHF.

Notes on this clone: Other DNA variants within this sample encode the same CDR3. The chain is built from TRBV9 and TRBJ1-5; TRBD1 aligns across 7 bases. Unmatched junction bases numbered 5, after V lost 5 bases and J lost 3 bases. Germline V gives CDR1 SGDLS, CDR2 YYNGEE. The CDR3 loop spans 14 amino acids. The CDR3 protein is CASSAGTVNQPQHF. The CDR3 nucleotides read TGTGCCAGCAGTGCCGGGACAGTCAATCAGCCCCAGCATTTT. Variable domain in full (rest from reference TRBV9 and TRBJ1-5): DSGVTQTPKHLITATGQRVTLRCSPRSGDLSVYWYQQSLDQGLQFLIQYYNGEERAKGNILERFSAQQFPDLHSELNLSSLELGDSALYFCASSAGTVNQPQHFGDGTRLSIL.

In DNA form, the CDR3 reads TGTGCCAGCAGTGGCCTCAGAACCGGGGAGCTGTTTTTT. Residues: CASSGLRTGELFF. V usage is TRBV25-1 and J usage is TRBJ2-2; D unclear. There are 13 residues in the CDR3. Trimming took 4 bases from V and 5 from J, leaving 8 bases between them. Per the germline V gene, CDR1 is MGHDK and CDR2 is SYGVNS.

The rearrangement joins TRBV11-2 to TRBJ2-2; perhaps TRBD1 as D (6 bases). Per the germline V gene, CDR1 is SGHAT and CDR2 is FQNNGV. The ends were cut back, 6 bases at V and 3 bases at J, with 14 bases in the middle. The length of the CDR3 is 15 residues. The CDR3 protein is CASRPTGSHTGELFF. For the CDR3, the DNA is TGTGCCAGCAGGCCAACAGGGTCGCACACCGGGGAGCTGTTTTTT.

CDR3 nucleotides: TGTGCCAGCAGCTGGACAATAAACACCGGGGAGCTGTTTTTT. Its protein product is CASSWTINTGELFF. The chain joins TRBV5-6 to TRBJ2-2; a possible D gene is TRBD1 (5 bases). The CDR3 contains 14 residues. Between the trimmed V and J ends, which lost 3 bases and 2 bases, there was a span of 8 bases. Looked up from germline, CDR1 is SGHDT and CDR2 is YYEEEE.

The chain links TRBV13 to TRBJ1-5; D remains unclear. Germline loops: CDR1 PRHDT, CDR2 FYEKMQ (reference sequence). CDR3 length equals 14 residues. Trimming removed 0 bases from V and 9 bases from J, with 12 bases in between. Here the CDR3 DNA reads TGTGCCAGCAGCTTAGGCCCCCCAGGCAGGCCCCAGCATTTT. Its protein product is CASSLGPPGRPQHF.

The rearrangement links TRBV28 to TRBJ1-5; D is possibly TRBD1 (6 bases). Germline CDR1 and CDR2: MDHEN and SYDVKM. CDR3 length equals 15 residues. Deletions cut 5 bases from V and 2 bases from J, with 13 bases between. The CDR3 spells CASSATTGRNQPQHF. The CDR3 DNA reads as TGTGCCAGCAGTGCAACGACAGGTCGCAATCAGCCCCAGCATTTT.

This sequence joins TRBV14 and TRBJ2-3; D is possibly TRBD2 (6 bases). Trimming took off 5 bases at V and 7 bases at J, with 19 bases between the two ends. Per the germline V gene, CDR1 is SGHDN and CDR2 is FVKESK. This CDR3 comprises 15 residues. CDR3 region: CASSGGGGLDYTQYF. The CDR3 DNA follows: TGTGCCAGCAGCGGGGGTGGAGGGCTTGATTATACGCAGTATTTT.

In its sample, this clone was seen a few times. The V gene is TRBV4-2, the J gene TRBJ2-7; 7 bases are a match to TRBD1. Germline V gene data show CDR1 as LGHNA and CDR2 as YNFKEQ. This CDR3 spans 12 amino acids. The J segment lost 5 bases and the V segment lost 3 bases, leaving 1 base of the junction unmatched. The CDR3 DNA reads as TGTGCCAGCAGCCAGACAGGGAACGAGCAGTACTTC. Protein sequence: CASSQTGNEQYF.